Below, one T cell receptor (beta chain) is given with its context. Antigen specificity is unknown. This specimen comes from a study of vaccination effects on CD4 cells after COVID-19. TCRdb keeps only in-frame clones here, not all; method: immunoSEQ multiplex PCR. The data show some 65,000 clones, approximately 76% seen once. ViraFEST expansion of antigen-specific CD4+ T cells with viral peptide pools preceded sequencing. Scientists isolated CD4+ T cells after a roughly ten-day culture period ended. In the vaccine recipients, nucleocapsid antibodies were negative and there was no prior SARS-CoV-2 infection. Days 3 and 7 were when half the medium was replaced with IL-2 medium. The CDR3 consists of 13 residues. CDR1 and CDR2 (germline): MRHNA, SNTAGT. Between the trimmed V and J ends, which lost 9 bases and 1 base, there was a span of 13 bases.

This sample comprised CD4+ T cells from PBMCs cultured with HCoV-NL63 spike peptides, obtained before COVID-19 vaccination. This chain joins TRBV6-4 and TRBJ2-7; weak D call: TRBD1 (6 bases). This sequence originates from a human donor who received a COVID-19 vaccine. CDR3 sequence: CARKTGHSYEQYV. DNA for the CDR3: TGTGCCAGAAAGACAGGACATTCCTACGAGCAGTACGTC.